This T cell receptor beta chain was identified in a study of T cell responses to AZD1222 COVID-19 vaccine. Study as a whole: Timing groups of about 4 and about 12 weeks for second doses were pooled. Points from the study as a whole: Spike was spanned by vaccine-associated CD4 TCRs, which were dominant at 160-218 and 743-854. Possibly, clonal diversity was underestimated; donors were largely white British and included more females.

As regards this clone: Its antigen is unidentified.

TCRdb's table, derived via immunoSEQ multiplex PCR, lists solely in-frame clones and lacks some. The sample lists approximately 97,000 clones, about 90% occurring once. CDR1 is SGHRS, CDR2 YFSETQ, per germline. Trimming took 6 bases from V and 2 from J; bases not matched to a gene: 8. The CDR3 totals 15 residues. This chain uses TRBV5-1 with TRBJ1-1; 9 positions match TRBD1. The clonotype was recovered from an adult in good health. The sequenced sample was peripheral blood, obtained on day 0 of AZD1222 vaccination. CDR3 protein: CASTRGQGENTEAFF. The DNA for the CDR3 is TGCGCCAGCACCCGGGGACAGGGAGAAAACACTGAAGCTTTCTTT.